These 10 T cell receptor beta chains came from one sample sequenced in a study of shared clonotypes between healthy human individuals. TCRdb keeps only in-frame clones here, not all; method: immunoSEQ multiplex PCR. The data show 2 million to 2.5 million clones, about 90% seen once. Specimen: naive CD4+ T cells from PBMCs. This sample's subset: CD45RA+ positively selected. The receptors derive from a man aged 18-30 years in good health. Some clones in this sample may be carry-over from other donors' samples.

The V gene is TRBV5-1, the J gene TRBJ1-1, with D perhaps matching TRBD1 (6 bases). The V gene lost 0 bases and the J gene lost 3 bases, with 15 bases spanning the gap. Germline lookup yields CDR1 SGHRS and CDR2 YFSETQ. The CDR3 runs 16 residues. The CDR3 DNA follows: TGCGCCAGCAGCTTGGGGGGACAAACAGGGCACACTGAAGCTTTCTTT. This gives the protein CASSLGGQTGHTEAFF.

A single count supports this clone. V usage is TRBV28 and J usage is TRBJ2-3; 12 bases fit TRBD2. This CDR3 spans 17 amino acids. V was clipped by 7 bases and J by 6 bases; unmatched bases: 14. CDR1 is MDHEN and CDR2 is SYDVKM in the germline V gene. CDR3 in DNA: TGTGCCAGCACTGGGGGGGCTAGCGGGAGGGGTGGCGATACGCAGTATTTT. This codes for CASTGGASGRGGDTQYF. The variable domain in full, with the rest retrieved from reference TRBV28 and TRBJ2-3, is DVKVTQSSRYLVKRTGEKVFLECVQDMDHENMFWYRQDPGLGLRLIYFSYDVKMKEKGDIPEGYSVSREKKERFSLILESASTNQTSMYLCASTGGASGRGGDTQYFGPGTRLTVL.

This sequence joins TRBV19 and TRBJ1-2; a weak D match, TRBD1 (5 bases). The CDR3 loop spans 15 amino acids. Trimming removed 5 bases from V and 4 bases from J, with 17 bases in between. Looked up from germline, CDR1 is LNHDA and CDR2 is SQIVND (reference sequence). The CDR3 DNA follows: TGTGCCAGTAGTCCCTACTCGACAGTGGGCTATGGCTACACCTTC. The encoded protein is CASSPYSTVGYGYTF.

This chain connects TRBV9 to TRBJ2-3, with unresolved D. V was cut by 1 base and J by 6 bases, with 6 bases left in between. The germline gives CDR1 SGDLS, CDR2 YYNGEE. This CDR3 has 12 residues. The CDR3 DNA reads as TGTGCCAGCAGCGTACGTGGGGATACGCAGTATTTT. Translated: CASSVRGDTQYF. Complete variable domain (other parts from reference TRBV9 and TRBJ2-3): DSGVTQTPKHLITATGQRVTLRCSPRSGDLSVYWYQQSLDQGLQFLIQYYNGEERAKGNILERFSAQQFPDLHSELNLSSLELGDSALYFCASSVRGDTQYFGPGTRLTVL.

This chain links TRBV19 with TRBJ1-1; 10 bases are shared with TRBD1. The V gene's germline CDR1 is LNHDA and CDR2 SQIVND (reference sequence). Trimming removed 4 bases from V and 5 bases from J; junction bases left unmatched: 7. The CDR3 length is 15 residues. The CDR3 is CASSTLGQGLTEAFF. For the CDR3, the DNA is TGTGCCAGTAGTACATTGGGACAGGGGCTGACTGAAGCTTTCTTT.

In the case of this clone: This sample includes further DNA sequences coding for the same CDR3. V usage is TRBV7-3 and J usage is TRBJ2-6, with D hard to call. Trimming shortened V by 5 bases and J by 4 bases, and 6 bases separated the two germline ends. There are 13 residues in the CDR3. In germline, CDR1 is SGHTA, CDR2 FQGTGA. The CDR3 region is CASSTSGANVLTF. The CDR3 DNA sequence: TGTGCCAGCAGCACATCCGGGGCCAACGTCCTGACTTTC.

The chain is built from TRBV28 and TRBJ2-4, with TRBD2 as a possible D gene (5 bases). V was pared by 6 bases and J by 3 bases, with 12 bases between. The CDR3 consists of 14 residues. CDR1 is MDHEN, CDR2 SYDVKM, per germline. The CDR3 DNA sequence: TGTGCCAGCAGATTGGTCCGGGACAAAAACATTCAGTACTTC. It is translated as CASRLVRDKNIQYF.

The chain combines TRBV7-8 with TRBJ2-1; perhaps TRBD2 as D (6 bases). CDR1 is SGHVS and CDR2 is FQNEAQ in the germline V gene. The CDR3 sequence is 13 residues long. V lost 5 bases and J lost 12, with 17 bases in between. CDR3 in amino acids: CASSGFGGIGQFF. The CDR3 DNA is TGTGCCAGCAGCGGATTCGGAGGGATTGGGCAGTTCTTC.

V is TRBV19 and J is TRBJ1-4; 9 bases line up with TRBD1. The length of the CDR3 is 16 residues. J gave up 3 bases and V 5 bases, and 7 bases lay outside the gene matches. Germline V gene data show CDR1 as LNHDA and CDR2 as SQIVND (reference sequence). CDR3 in amino acids: CASSVTGGTANEKLFF. CDR3 DNA sequence: TGTGCCAGTAGTGTGACAGGGGGGACGGCTAATGAAAAACTGTTTTTT. The whole variable domain, remainder taken from reference TRBV19 and TRBJ1-4, is DGGITQSPKYLFRKEGQNVTLSCEQNLNHDAMYWYRQDPGQGLRLIYYSQIVNDFQKGDIAEGYSVSREKKESFPLTVTSAQKNPTAFYLCASSVTGGTANEKLFFGSGTQLSVL.

The chain has TRBV11-2 and TRBJ1-2, with TRBD1 matching over 10 bases. V shed 4 bases and J 5 bases; nucleotides not matched to a gene: 13. The CDR3 is 17 amino acids. CDR1 SGHAT and CDR2 FQNNGV come from the germline V gene. The CDR3 sequence is CASSSIKTGGKGYGYTF. CDR3 in DNA: TGTGCCAGCAGCTCCATTAAGACAGGGGGCAAGGGATATGGCTACACCTTC.